These T cell receptor beta chains were read from a single sample in a study of human T cells and chemical hapten exposure. From the 5' RACE reads, TCRdb called clonotypes with MiXCR, one entry per CDR3 protein. This table has 150,000 or so distinct CDR3 sequences, roughly 4% appearing once. These receptors all come from a female donor in good health. CDR3s include the opening cysteine and the closing phenylalanine or tryptophan. The order of the fields is CDR3 length, D gene, V gene, clone size, J gene, CDR3 protein, CDR3 DNA. D genes are given only for firm matches. Size is omitted from some rows. Given values are once, few, many or a class for expanded clones.

length: 13; D: .; V: TRBV6-5; size: many; J: TRBJ1-5; CDR3: CASRMQKNQPQHF; DNA: TGTGCCAGCAGGATGCAGAAAAATCAGCCCCAGCATTTT
length: 11; D: .; V: TRBV3-1; size: few; J: TRBJ2-3; CDR3: CASSQTGTQYF; DNA: TGTGCCAGCAGCCAAACGGGTACGCAGTATTTT
length: 16; D: TRBD1; V: TRBV5-4; size: many; J: TRBJ1-2; CDR3: CASSTGTGGSNYGYTF; DNA: TGTGCCAGCAGCACCGGGACAGGCGGGAGCAACTATGGCTACACCTTC
length: 12; D: .; V: TRBV11-2; size: many; J: TRBJ2-5; CDR3: CASSLGPGREDF; DNA: TGTGCCAGCAGCTTGGGACCGGGCCGGGAAGACTTC
length: 14; D: .; V: TRBV12-3/TRBV12-4; size: many; J: TRBJ2-7; CDR3: CASTHSVGGPEQYF; DNA: TGTGCCAGCACCCACTCGGTGGGGGGGCCCGAGCAGTACTTC
length: 12; D: .; V: TRBV13; size: many; J: TRBJ1-1; CDR3: CASRWGGTEAFF; DNA: TGTGCCTCTCGGTGGGGGGGTACTGAAGCTTTCTTT
length: 14; D: .; V: TRBV29-1; size: many; J: TRBJ1-2; CDR3: CSVGTAVMIGGYTF; DNA: TGCAGCGTGGGGACGGCCGTAATGATCGGTGGCTACACCTTC
length: 13; D: .; V: TRBV4-1; size: few; J: TRBJ2-7; CDR3: CASSQCRGYEQYF; DNA: TGCGCCAGCAGCCAATGTAGAGGGTACGAGCAGTACTTC
length: 13; D: TRBD2; V: TRBV24-1; size: many; J: TRBJ2-7; CDR3: CATRGGSSYEQYF; DNA: TGTGCCACCCGGGGGGGGAGCTCCTACGAGCAGTACTTC
length: 14; D: TRBD1; V: TRBV28; size: many; J: TRBJ1-1; CDR3: CASFSGQAPIEAFF; DNA: TGTGCCAGTTTCTCGGGACAGGCCCCTATTGAAGCTTTCTTT
length: 15; D: .; V: TRBV6-5; size: many; J: TRBJ1-4; CDR3: CASSYLASTNEKLFF; DNA: TGTGCCAGCAGTTACCTTGCATCAACTAATGAAAAACTGTTTTTT
length: 15; D: TRBD2; V: TRBV12-3/TRBV12-4; size: many; J: TRBJ2-1; CDR3: CASTSLGGGYNEQFF; DNA: TGTGCCAGCACCTCCCTCGGGGGGGGTTACAATGAGCAGTTCTTC
length: 16; D: TRBD1; V: TRBV7-3; size: many; J: TRBJ1-1; CDR3: CASSPDRGREGTEAFF; DNA: TGTGCCAGCAGCCCCGACAGGGGGCGCGAGGGGACTGAAGCTTTCTTT
length: 17; D: TRBD2; V: TRBV7-2; size: .; J: TRBJ2-3; CDR3: CASSLFPRGGLTDTQYF; DNA: TGTGCCAGCAGCTTATTTCCTCGGGGGGGTCTAACAGATACGCAGTATTTT
length: 14; D: .; V: TRBV20-1; size: many; J: TRBJ1-2; CDR3: CSAREPLRGDGYTF; DNA: TGCAGTGCTAGAGAGCCCCTAAGAGGCGATGGCTACACCTTC
length: 11; D: .; V: TRBV6-4; size: many; J: TRBJ2-3; CDR3: CASGNGDTQYF; DNA: TGTGCCAGTGGGAACGGGGACACGCAGTATTTT
length: 16; D: TRBD1; V: TRBV4-3; size: many; J: TRBJ2-3; CDR3: CASSQVTGKGTDTQYF; DNA: TGCGCCAGCAGCCAAGTGACAGGGAAGGGGACAGATACGCAGTATTTT
length: 15; D: TRBD1; V: TRBV5-6; size: many; J: TRBJ2-1; CDR3: CASSPVDRGRREQFF; DNA: TGTGCCAGCAGCCCGGTGGACAGGGGACGGAGGGAGCAGTTCTTC
length: 15; D: TRBD1; V: TRBV7-8; size: few; J: TRBJ1-2; CDR3: CASSIGTGATYGYTF; DNA: TGTGCCAGCAGCATTGGGACAGGAGCTACGTATGGCTACACCTTC
length: 14; D: TRBD1; V: TRBV7-2; size: few; J: TRBJ1-2; CDR3: CASSLRTGGDGYTF; DNA: TGTGCCAGCAGCCTGCGGACAGGGGGCGATGGCTACACCTTC
length: 17; D: TRBD2; V: TRBV11-2; size: few; J: TRBJ2-5; CDR3: CASSPLSGGDHQETQYF; DNA: TGTGCCAGCAGCCCCCTTAGCGGGGGGGACCATCAAGAGACCCAGTACTTC
length: 14; D: .; V: TRBV29-1; size: many; J: TRBJ1-2; CDR3: CSAGGPLGIYGYTF; DNA: TGCAGCGCTGGGGGCCCACTGGGAATTTATGGCTACACCTTC
length: 15; D: TRBD2; V: TRBV6-5; size: many; J: TRBJ2-2; CDR3: CASRLAGTNTGELFF; DNA: TGTGCCAGCAGACTAGCGGGGACGAACACCGGGGAGCTGTTTTTT
length: 15; D: TRBD1; V: TRBV20-1; size: many; J: TRBJ2-1; CDR3: CSARVRQGRYNEQFF; DNA: TGCAGTGCTAGGGTCCGACAGGGGCGGTACAATGAGCAGTTCTTC
length: 11; D: .; V: TRBV9; size: many; J: TRBJ2-1; CDR3: CASSVADEQFF; DNA: TGTGCCAGCAGCGTAGCAGATGAGCAGTTCTTC
length: 15; D: .; V: TRBV5-1; size: many; J: TRBJ1-3; CDR3: CASSLGLSGGNTIYF; DNA: TGCGCCAGCAGCTTGGGGTTGTCGGGTGGAAACACCATATATTTT
length: 16; D: .; V: TRBV7-8; size: many; J: TRBJ1-6; CDR3: CASSLQTSSYNSPLHF; DNA: TGTGCCAGCAGCTTGCAGACCAGCTCCTATAATTCACCCCTCCACTTT
length: 14; D: .; V: TRBV7-2; size: .; J: TRBJ2-7; CDR3: CASSLATRSYEQYF; DNA: TGTGCCAGCAGCTTAGCGACCCGTTCCTACGAGCAGTACTTC
length: 17; D: TRBD2; V: TRBV7-2; size: many; J: TRBJ2-5; CDR3: CASSTLGLAGEQETQYF; DNA: TGTGCCAGCTCGACCCTTGGACTAGCGGGGGAGCAAGAGACCCAGTACTTC
length: 13; D: .; V: TRBV20-1; size: many; J: TRBJ1-2; CDR3: CSARLPAVYGYTF; DNA: TGCAGTGCTAGATTACCCGCGGTCTATGGCTACACCTTC
length: 14; D: .; V: TRBV7-9; size: many; J: TRBJ1-2; CDR3: CASARPGHHYGYTF; DNA: TGTGCCAGCGCTCGCCCGGGACATCACTATGGCTACACCTTC
length: 13; D: .; V: TRBV28; size: many; J: TRBJ1-6; CDR3: CASSLHLNSPLHF; DNA: TGTGCCAGCAGCCTCCACTTAAATTCACCCCTCCACTTT